These 30 T cell receptor beta chains originate from one sample sequenced in a study of cytomegalovirus exposure and HLA in healthy donors. The PCR ran on 60 Vbeta and 13 Jbeta primers. Profiled with immunoSEQ multiplex PCR; TCRdb holds only in-frame clones, not every one. The table lists roughly 73,000 clones, around 82% of them singletons. Sequenced sample: PBMCs. These receptors were obtained from a man aged 35-49 years in good health and CMV-seronegative.

A note on this clone: This specimen includes other DNA sequences encoding the same CDR3. This rearrangement joins TRBV4-2 to TRBJ1-3; a weak D match, TRBD1 (5 bases). The CDR3 length is 15 residues. Trimming removed 3 bases at V and 0 bases at J, with 9 bases between. CDR1 and CDR2 from the germline V gene are LGHNA and YNFKEQ. The CDR3 sequence: CASSQPDSSGNTIYF. CDR3 nucleotides: TGTGCCAGCAGCCAGCCCGACAGCTCTGGAAACACCATATATTTT.

The genes are TRBV7-9 and TRBJ2-1, with 11 bases that match TRBD1. CDR1 SEHNR and CDR2 FQNEAQ come from the germline V gene (reference sequence). CDR3 length: 16 amino acids. V shed 6 bases and J 6 bases; nucleotides not matched to a gene: 10. This chain's CDR3 is CASRSDRDRGINEQFF. DNA of the CDR3: TGTGCCAGCAGGTCTGACCGGGACAGGGGGATCAATGAGCAGTTCTTC. Full variable domain (outside the CDR3, taken from reference TRBV7-9 and TRBJ2-1): DTGVSQNPRHKITKRGQNVTFRCDPISEHNRLYWYRQTLGQGPEFLTYFQNEAQLEKSRLLSDRFSAERPKGSFSTLEIQRTEQGDSAMYLCASRSDRDRGINEQFFGPGTRLTVL.

V and J are TRBV11-3 and TRBJ2-2; D possibly corresponds to TRBD2 (6 bases). The ends were cut back, 6 bases at V and 0 bases at J, with 11 bases in the middle. Germline assignment: CDR1 SGHNT and CDR2 YENEEA. The CDR3 has 15 amino acids. The CDR3 spells CASSPGGTNTGELFF. The CDR3 DNA follows: TGTGCCAGCAGTCCAGGAGGGACGAACACCGGGGAGCTGTTTTTT.

This chain links TRBV7-9 with TRBJ2-1; TRBD2 matches 10 bases. The CDR3 is 15 residues long. Germline CDR1 SEHNR, CDR2 FQNEAQ (reference sequence). Germline trimming cut 1 base from V and 14 bases from J; bases unmatched to any gene: 11. In DNA, the CDR3 is TGTGCCAGCAGCTTAGGGACTAGCGGCTACCAGTCGGAGTTCTTC. Protein: CASSLGTSGYQSEFF.

Comment on this clone: The sample carries other DNA sequences with the same CDR3. The chain recombines TRBV28 with TRBJ1-5; D is perhaps TRBD1 (5 bases). Trimming removed 4 bases from V and 1 base from J, with 5 bases in between. Per germline, CDR1 MDHEN and CDR2 SYDVKM. The CDR3 runs to 13 residues. CDR3 nucleotides: TGTGCCAGCAGTTCAGGGAGCAATCAGCCCCAGCATTTT. Protein product: CASSSGSNQPQHF.

This chain joins TRBV28 and TRBJ2-5; 10 nucleotides align to TRBD1. The tail of the sequence fits TRBJ2-7 better, so the J call may be wrong. This CDR3 spans 15 amino acids. The germline V gene encodes CDR1 MDHEN and CDR2 SYDVKM. The CDR3 loop reads CASIPGQGGSYEQYF. Here the CDR3 DNA reads TGTGCCAGCATACCTGGACAGGGGGGCTCCTACGAGCAGTACTTC.

The sample holds one count of this clone. The chain links TRBV27 to TRBJ2-3; 9 nucleotides line up with TRBD2. V was clipped by 1 base and J by 4 bases; unmatched bases: 6. Germline values: CDR1 MNHEY, CDR2 SMNVEV (reference sequence). The CDR3 has 16 amino acids. CDR3 amino acids: CASSLLSSGRPDTQYF. The CDR3 bases are TGTGCCAGCAGTTTATTATCCAGCGGGAGGCCAGATACGCAGTATTTT.

Here the CDR3 DNA reads TGTGCCAGCAGTCTTCCACACGGCGCTGGGGGGTACGAGCAGTACTTC. Translating gives CASSLPHGAGGYEQYF. The V call is TRBV28, the J call TRBJ2-5, with a weak D call TRBD2 (6 bases). Matching the DNA end better, TRBJ2-7 makes the J call doubtful. From germline, CDR1 is MDHEN and CDR2 SYDVKM. CDR3 length: 16 amino acids.

V usage is TRBV6-1 and J usage is TRBJ1-5; the D is unclear. Trimming took 7 bases from V and 2 from J, leaving 9 bases between them. Germline V CDR1 and CDR2: MNHNS, SASEGT. The CDR3 has 13 residues. The CDR3 loop reads CASMERGNQPQHF. The CDR3 DNA follows: TGTGCCAGCATGGAGAGGGGCAATCAGCCCCAGCATTTT.

The chain links TRBV4-2 to TRBJ1-1; D is possibly TRBD1 (5 bases). Germline V gives CDR1 LGHNA, CDR2 YNFKEQ. Between the trimmed V and J ends, which lost 4 bases and 4 bases, there was a span of 16 bases. There are 15 residues in the CDR3. The CDR3, as DNA: TGTGCCAGCAGCCCCTTCGGGGGGAGGAGCACTGAAGCTTTCTTT. This codes for CASSPFGGRSTEAFF.

The chain has TRBV19 and TRBJ1-2; the D is unclear. The CDR3 loop spans 13 amino acids. Germline CDR1 reads LNHDA; CDR2 reads SQIVND (reference sequence). The V and J ends lost 9 bases and 0 bases respectively, with 11 bases between them. CDR3 protein: CASQEAPNYGYTF. In DNA, the CDR3 is TGTGCCAGCCAGGAGGCCCCTAACTATGGCTACACCTTC.

The chain is built from TRBV19 and TRBJ1-2, with 12 bases aligning to TRBD1. Germline loops: CDR1 LNHDA, CDR2 SQIVND (reference sequence). The J segment lost 6 bases and the V segment lost 7 bases, leaving 12 bases of the junction unmatched. The CDR3 contains 16 residues. As DNA, the CDR3 is TGTGCCAGTACCAGGGACAGGGGGCGCTTTCCAAATGGCTACACCTTC. Its translation: CASTRDRGRFPNGYTF.

The CDR3 sequence is CASSGPVAETYNEQFF. In DNA form, the CDR3 reads TGCGCCAGCAGCGGCCCGGTAGCGGAGACCTACAATGAGCAGTTCTTC. V and J are TRBV5-1 and TRBJ2-1; tentative D call: TRBD2 (6 bases). The ends were cut back, 4 bases at V and 2 bases at J, with 16 bases in the middle. There are 16 residues in the CDR3. The germline gives CDR1 SGHRS, CDR2 YFSETQ.

This rearrangement joins TRBV29-1 to TRBJ2-7; the D gene is possibly TRBD1 (6 bases). The CDR3 has 15 amino acids. The germline gives CDR1 SQVTM, CDR2 ANQGSEA. Between the trimmed V and J ends, which lost 1 base and 2 bases, there was a span of 15 bases. This CDR3 reads CSVEGRGRAPYEQYF. As DNA, the CDR3 is TGCAGCGTTGAAGGCAGGGGCAGGGCCCCCTACGAGCAGTACTTC.

This clone was observed once. At one end, the junction sequence differs from germline, possibly due to a read error. The CDR3 protein is CASSLAGTGGRGTQYF. In DNA, the CDR3 is TGTGCTAGCAGCTTAGCCGGGACAGGGGGCCGGGGGACCCAGTACTTC. The chain links TRBV7-7 to TRBJ2-5; 12 bases match TRBD1. This CDR3 is built from 16 residues. CDR1 is SSHAT, CDR2 FNYEAQ, per germline (reference sequence). Full variable domain (remainder filled in from reference TRBV7-7 and TRBJ2-5): GAGVSQSPRYKVTKRGQDVTLRCDPISSHATLYWYQQALGQGPEFLTYFNYEAQPDKSGLPSDRFSAERPEGSISTLTIQRTEQRDSAMYRCASSLAGTGGRGTQYFGPGTRLLVL.

As for this clone: This sample includes further DNA sequences coding for the same CDR3. The chain is built from TRBV4-2 and TRBJ2-3; tentatively, D is TRBD1 (6 bases). Trimming removed 2 bases at V and 1 base at J, with 16 bases between. There are 17 residues in the CDR3. CDR1 LGHNA and CDR2 YNFKEQ come from the germline V gene. CDR3 sequence (DNA): TGTGCCAGCAGCCAAAACCAGGGACAAGTCCGCACAGATACGCAGTATTTT. It codes for CASSQNQGQVRTDTQYF.

V usage is TRBV4-2 and J usage is TRBJ2-7; D is ambiguous. Per germline, CDR1 LGHNA and CDR2 YNFKEQ. The CDR3 runs to 17 residues. V dropped 1 base and J dropped 1 base, with 17 bases sitting between them. The CDR3 DNA follows: TGTGCCAGCAGCCAAGGTGAAGGTAGCCCCCTATCCTACGAGCAGTACTTC. Protein product: CASSQGEGSPLSYEQYF.

The rearrangement links TRBV6-5 to TRBJ1-6, with 11 positions matching TRBD1. Germline V CDR1 and CDR2: MNHEY, SVGAGI. J was trimmed by 7 bases and V by 5 bases; bases with no gene match: 4. The CDR3 has 15 residues. For the CDR3, the DNA is TGTGCCAGCAGTCGGACAGGGGGCCAGAATTCACCCCTCCACTTT. It specifies CASSRTGGQNSPLHF.

The chain couples TRBV10-3 to TRBJ1-6; D might be TRBD1 (5 bases). Germline V gene lookup returns CDR1 ENHRY and CDR2 SYGVKD. This CDR3 region has 16 residues. Trimming left V 0 bases short and J 7 bases short, with 13 bases between. The CDR3, as DNA: TGTGCCATCAGTGAGTCGGGCGGGGGTCGGAATTCACCCCTCCACTTT. It codes for CAISESGGGRNSPLHF.

The V call is TRBV5-1, the J call TRBJ2-7; 8 nucleotides line up with TRBD2. V trimming: 0 bases; J trimming: 5 bases; junction bases outside the gene matches: 10. The CDR3 is 16 amino acids. Germline loops: CDR1 SGHRS, CDR2 YFSETQ. Here the CDR3 reads CASSLAGRAGENEQYF. The CDR3 DNA is TGCGCCAGCAGCTTGGCCGGCCGAGCGGGGGAGAACGAGCAGTACTTC.

For the CDR3, the DNA is TGTGCCAGCAGCCCCTCCACCGCCCTCGGAGTCCGGGATTCACCCCTCCACTTT. Protein: CASSPSTALGVRDSPLHF. This chain uses TRBV7-8 with TRBJ1-6; D call uncertain. The germline V gene encodes CDR1 SGHVS and CDR2 FQNEAQ. The CDR3 loop spans 18 amino acids. With 5 bases removed from V and 8 bases from J, the gap between germline ends came to 25 bases.

This clone appeared a few times. CDR3 sequence reads: CAISEFTGTENTEAFF. DNA of the CDR3: TGTGCCATCAGTGAGTTCACCGGGACAGAGAACACTGAAGCTTTCTTT. This sequence joins TRBV10-3 and TRBJ1-1; TRBD1 aligns across 7 bases. Germline loops: CDR1 ENHRY, CDR2 SYGVKD. The V segment lost 1 base and the J segment 1 base; nucleotides outside the gene matches: 6. The CDR3 spans 16 residues.

This clone has just a few counts. The CDR3 loop is CASSNGRTGVDGYTF. CDR3 in DNA: TGTGCCAGTAGTAATGGGCGGACAGGGGTTGACGGCTACACCTTC. The J gene is TRBJ1-2, the V gene TRBV19; 9 bases agree with TRBD1. The CDR3 length is 15 residues. Losses at the gene ends were 4 bases for V and 8 bases for J; bases not matched to a gene: 11. Germline V gives CDR1 LNHDA, CDR2 SQIVND (reference sequence).

The chain is built from TRBV29-1 and TRBJ2-2; D perhaps matches TRBD1 (5 bases). Germline CDR1 is SQVTM and CDR2 is ANQGSEA. Trimming took off 7 bases at V and 6 bases at J, with 15 bases between the two ends. CDR3 length: 13 residues. The CDR3 sequence: CSGRVYPPGELFF. Here the CDR3 DNA reads TGCAGCGGCAGGGTCTATCCACCCGGGGAGCTGTTTTTT.

The chain combines TRBV10-1 with TRBJ2-3, with a tentative D call TRBD2 (5 bases). Trimming cost V 2 bases and J 4 bases, with 13 bases left between them. Per the germline V gene, CDR1 is WNHNN and CDR2 is SYGVQD (reference sequence). The CDR3 has 15 amino acids. CDR3 in amino acids: CASSEGLTQADTQYF. In DNA, the CDR3 is TGCGCCAGCAGTGAGGGACTCACCCAGGCAGATACGCAGTATTTT.

V is TRBV4-2 and J is TRBJ2-5; D is possibly TRBD2 (5 bases). Germline CDR1 is LGHNA and CDR2 is YNFKEQ. The CDR3 is 15 amino acids. V lost 0 bases to trimming and J lost 5 bases, with 13 bases between them. The CDR3 DNA follows: TGTGCCAGCAGCCAAGAGGCGGGTGTGGGGGAGACCCAGTACTTC. Translation: CASSQEAGVGETQYF.

The chain carries TRBV25-1 and TRBJ1-1, with D perhaps TRBD1 (5 bases). V dropped 4 bases and J dropped 5 bases, with 14 bases sitting between them. Per the germline V gene, CDR1 is MGHDK and CDR2 is SYGVNS. The CDR3 sequence is 14 residues long. The DNA for the CDR3 is TGTGCCAGCAGTGCCACCGGCAGGGAAACTGAAGCTTTCTTT. It translates to CASSATGRETEAFF.

The chain employs TRBV7-6 and TRBJ1-5; D not certain. Trimming cost V 2 bases and J 4 bases, with 6 bases left between them. CDR1 and CDR2 from the germline V gene are SGHVS and FNYEAQ. This CDR3 has 13 amino acids. The CDR3 nucleotides read TGTGCCAGCAGCTTAAAGCCAAATCAGCCCCAGCATTTT. It specifies CASSLKPNQPQHF.

This clone was seen a few times. This chain joins TRBV5-1 and TRBJ2-1; the match to TRBD2 covers 13 bases. CDR3 length: 15 amino acids. Per the germline V gene, CDR1 is SGHRS and CDR2 is YFSETQ. With V trimmed by 4 bases and J by 9 bases, 7 bases remained unmatched. Here the CDR3 reads CASSPRTSGGLEQFF. The CDR3 DNA reads as TGCGCCAGCAGCCCCCGGACTAGCGGGGGCCTTGAGCAGTTCTTC.

This clone was observed a few times. The chain joins TRBV11-2 to TRBJ2-1; possible D gene TRBD2, 5 bases. Trimming cost V 4 bases and J 6 bases, with 13 bases left between them. Germline V gene sequence: CDR1 SGHAT, CDR2 FQNNGV. The CDR3 consists of 14 residues. The DNA of the CDR3 is TGTGCCAGCAGCTCCGACTATAGCAGCAATGAGCAGTTCTTC. It is translated as CASSSDYSSNEQFF.